The 6 T cell receptor beta chains given below trace back to one sample, sequenced in a study of T cell repertoires in cytomegalovirus infection (dated by TCRdb to between 2018 and 2021). The treatment or condition label corresponds to: in vitro stimulation with specific CMV peptide epitopes to enrich CMV-specific T cells. Instrument on record: Illumina HiSeq 1500. TCRdb took the public reads, trimmed them with fastp at Q25, ran MiXCR for clone calling and kept in-frame beta chains. All rows with the same CDR3 protein become a single entry with the most common DNA and genes. Recorded for this sample are approximately 1,000,000 distinct CDR3 sequences; more than 25% of them occurred a single time. About an eighth of the sample lies in the top ten. For these receptors, no antigen is known. The input for sequencing was cultured CD8+ T cells from PBMCs, taken from culture after CMV antigen stimulation. These receptors all stem from a human donor in good health (CMV status not recorded). Some clones in this sample may be carry-over from other donors' samples.

This clonotype was counted a few times. For the CDR3, the DNA is TGTGCCAGCAGTTATTTAGGCGCTCTAAATTCACCCCTCCACTTT. Protein sequence: CASSYLGALNSPLHF. The J gene is TRBJ1-6, the V gene TRBV6-5; unclear D gene. The CDR3 contains 15 residues. V was clipped by 3 bases and J by 7 bases, with 13 bases between them. Germline CDR1 is MNHEY and CDR2 is SVGAGI.

The CDR3 protein is CATSRPQETQYF. The CDR3 region has the DNA TGTGCCACCAGCAGACCCCAAGAGACCCAGTACTTC. This chain connects TRBV15 to TRBJ2-5; D gene uncertain. This CDR3 spans 12 amino acids. Germline CDR1 is LNHNV and CDR2 is YYDKDF (reference sequence). Trimming left V 2 bases short and J 1 base short, with 2 bases between.

In its sample, this clonotype was seen a few times. This chain connects TRBV25-1 to TRBJ2-5; 11 nucleotides match TRBD2. Trimming cost V 1 base and J 2 bases; bases outside gene matches: 6. This CDR3 is built from 17 residues. Germline V CDR1 and CDR2: MGHDK, SYGVNS. CDR3 DNA: TGTGCCAGCAGTGAATGGGGGACTAGCGGTACTCAAGAGACCCAGTACTTC. Its protein is CASSEWGTSGTQETQYF.

The V gene is TRBV19, the J gene TRBJ2-1, with 11 bases fitting TRBD1. This CDR3 spans 14 amino acids. CDR1 is LNHDA and CDR2 is SQIVND in the germline V gene (reference sequence). Trimming removed 5 bases from V and 6 bases from J; junction bases left unmatched: 3. The CDR3 region has the DNA TGTGCCAGTAGTTGGGGGACAGGGGGCAATGAGCAGTTCTTC. Residues: CASSWGTGGNEQFF. The full variable domain, its missing parts supplied by reference TRBV19 and TRBJ2-1, is DGGITQSPKYLFRKEGQNVTLSCEQNLNHDAMYWYRQDPGQGLRLIYYSQIVNDFQKGDIAEGYSVSREKKESFPLTVTSAQKNPTAFYLCASSWGTGGNEQFFGPGTRLTVL.

This clonotype showed up many times. The chain links TRBV12-3 or TRBV12-4 to TRBJ2-1; possible D gene TRBD1, 5 bases. V was shortened by 4 bases and J by 15 bases, with 13 bases between the two germline ends. CDR3 length equals 11 residues. The CDR3 nucleotides are TGTGCCAGCAGTTCTACAGGCTCGGGGTTCTTC. Its protein is CASSSTGSGFF.

Only a few counts were recorded for this clonotype. In nucleotides, the CDR3 is TGCGCCAGCAGCCAAGACAGCTACTTTAACACCGGGGAGCTGTTTTTT. This sequence encodes CASSQDSYFNTGELFF. The V and J genes are TRBV4-3 and TRBJ2-2, with unresolved D. This CDR3 contains 16 residues. V shed 0 bases and J shed 2 bases, with 10 bases lying between them. Germline CDR1 and CDR2: LGHNA and YSLEER.